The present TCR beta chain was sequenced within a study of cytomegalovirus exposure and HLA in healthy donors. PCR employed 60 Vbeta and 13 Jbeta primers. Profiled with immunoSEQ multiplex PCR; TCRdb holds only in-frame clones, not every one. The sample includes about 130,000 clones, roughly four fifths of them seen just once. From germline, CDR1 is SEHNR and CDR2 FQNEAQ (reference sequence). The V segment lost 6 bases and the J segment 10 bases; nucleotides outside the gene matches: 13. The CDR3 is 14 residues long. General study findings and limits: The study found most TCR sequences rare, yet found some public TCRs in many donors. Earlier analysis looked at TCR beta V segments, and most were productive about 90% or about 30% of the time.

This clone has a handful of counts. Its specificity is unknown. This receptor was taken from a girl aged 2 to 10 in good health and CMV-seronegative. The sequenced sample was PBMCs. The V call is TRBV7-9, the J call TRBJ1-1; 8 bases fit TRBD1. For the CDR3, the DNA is TGTGCCAGCAGATCTTCCGGGACAGGATGGCTAGCTTTCTTT. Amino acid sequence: CASRSSGTGWLAFF.